These 29 T cell receptor beta chains share one sample of origin, sequenced in a study of cytomegalovirus exposure and HLA in healthy donors. PCR employed 60 Vbeta and 13 Jbeta primers. Assay: immunoSEQ multiplex PCR; the TCRdb copy retains only in-frame clones and omits some. The sample has around 150,000 clones; roughly 65% are singletons. Sequencing was done on a sample of PBMCs. The receptor source for this set is a man aged 55 to 70 in good health and CMV-seronegative.

The chain links TRBV6-5 to TRBJ2-7; weak D call: TRBD2 (5 bases). CDR3 length: 13 amino acids. Germline loops: CDR1 MNHEY, CDR2 SVGAGI. Trimming cost V 6 bases and J 4 bases, with 13 bases left between them. The CDR3 DNA is TGTGCCAGCAGCCCCTTCAAGCGGTACGAGCAGTACTTC. The encoded protein is CASSPFKRYEQYF.

Remarks on this clone: Compared with germline, one end of the junction differs, possibly owing to a read error. The chain is built from TRBV7-9 and TRBJ1-2, with unresolved D. The CDR3 extends over 10 amino acids. Germline CDR1 reads SEHNR; CDR2 reads FQNEAQ (reference sequence). The chain's CDR3 is CSSSLRGYTF. In nucleotides, the CDR3 is TGTTCCAGCAGCTTACGTGGCTACACCTTC.

The chain recombines TRBV28 with TRBJ2-1; 12 bases are shared with TRBD2. Germline loops: CDR1 MDHEN, CDR2 SYDVKM. V shed 4 bases, J shed 10 bases, and the junction held 14 bases outside the gene matches. The CDR3 is 17 residues long. The CDR3 DNA reads as TGTGCCAGCAGTTCCCCAACTTCTAGCGGGAGGGCCGGCGAGCAGTTCTTC. Translation gives CASSSPTSSGRAGEQFF.

This chain joins TRBV29-1 and TRBJ2-1; TRBD2 is a possible D gene (7 bases). From germline, CDR1 is SQVTM and CDR2 ANQGSEA. The CDR3 contains 13 residues. The V and J ends lost 6 bases and 9 bases respectively, with 18 bases between them. The CDR3 coding sequence is TGCAGCGTCGGCCCCGGGGGGCGCGGTGAGCAGTTCTTC. It translates to CSVGPGGRGEQFF.

The gene calls are TRBV30 and TRBJ1-5; D possibly corresponds to TRBD1 (6 bases). Germline assignment: CDR1 GTSNPN and CDR2 SVGIG (reference sequence). The CDR3 is 13 residues long. The V gene lost 1 base and the J gene lost 6 bases, with 10 bases spanning the gap. As DNA, the CDR3 is TGTGCCTGGAGTGGGGACACTACTCAGCCCCAGCATTTT. Amino acid sequence: CAWSGDTTQPQHF.

This clone was detected a few times. Other DNA sequences from this sample encode an identical CDR3 as well. The gene calls are TRBV28 and TRBJ2-3; D is unresolved. This CDR3 has 13 residues. V was shortened by 3 bases and J by 0 bases, with 4 bases between the two germline ends. Germline lookup yields CDR1 MDHEN and CDR2 SYDVKM. CDR3 residues: CASSFGSTDTQYF. The CDR3 DNA reads TGTGCCAGCAGTTTCGGGAGCACAGATACGCAGTATTTT.

This chain joins TRBV11-3 and TRBJ1-4; possible D gene TRBD1, 6 bases. Trimming left V 5 bases short and J 7 bases short, with 17 bases between. Per germline, CDR1 SGHNT and CDR2 YENEEA. The CDR3 runs 15 residues. In nucleotides, the CDR3 is TGTGCCAGCAGCCTAGGCGGGGGGCGCGGTGAAAAACTGTTTTTT. Protein product: CASSLGGGRGEKLFF.

This chain connects TRBV10-3 to TRBJ2-7, with 10 bases aligning to TRBD1. Germline trimming cut 3 bases from V and 5 bases from J; bases unmatched to any gene: 13. This CDR3 contains 17 residues. Germline V gene sequence: CDR1 ENHRY, CDR2 SYGVKD. The CDR3 sequence: CAISDYGQGVVSDEQYF. CDR3 DNA sequence: TGTGCCATCAGTGATTACGGACAGGGGGTCGTGAGTGACGAGCAGTACTTC.

The chain joins TRBV7-9 to TRBJ2-5; the match to TRBD2 covers 13 bases. CDR1 and CDR2 from the germline V gene are SEHNR and FQNEAQ (reference sequence). J gave up 2 bases and V 4 bases, and 10 bases lay outside the gene matches. The CDR3 length is 18 residues. The CDR3 spells CASSSYVGLAGQQETQYF. In nucleotides, the CDR3 is TGTGCCAGCAGCTCCTATGTGGGACTAGCGGGACAGCAAGAGACCCAGTACTTC.

The V call is TRBV2, the J call TRBJ2-5, with TRBD2 as a possible D gene (6 bases). This CDR3 region has 14 residues. Germline CDR1 is SNHLY and CDR2 is FYNNEI. V was cut by 7 bases and J by 4 bases, with 16 bases left in between. In nucleotides, the CDR3 is TGTGCCAGCAATCTAGGGGCGGGGTCAGAGACCCAGTACTTC. Translated, it gives CASNLGAGSETQYF. The variable domain in full, with the rest retrieved from reference TRBV2 and TRBJ2-5, is EPEVTQTPSHQVTQMGQEVILRCVPISNHLYFYWYRQILGQKVEFLVSFYNNEISEKSEIFDDQFSVERPDGSNFTLKIRSTKLEDSAMYFCASNLGAGSETQYFGPGTRLLVL.

The chain combines TRBV27 with TRBJ2-7, with 10 bases identical to TRBD2. Germline V lookup: CDR1 MNHEY, CDR2 SMNVEV (reference sequence). This CDR3 contains 13 residues. The J segment lost 11 bases and the V segment lost 3 bases, leaving 7 bases of the junction unmatched. In nucleotides, the CDR3 is TGTGCCAGCAGTTTTGGGACTAGCGCTTCGAAGTACTTC. Its protein product is CASSFGTSASKYF.

The J gene is TRBJ2-7, the V gene TRBV7-2; D possibly corresponds to TRBD1 (7 bases). V lost 0 bases and J 7 bases, leaving 25 bases between the germline ends. This CDR3 spans 18 amino acids. Germline V lookup: CDR1 SGHTA, CDR2 FQGNSA. The CDR3 DNA follows: TGTGCCAGCAGCTTAGCGCTCCTTAGGGCAGGGGGGACGGGGGAGCAGTACTTC. Protein: CASSLALLRAGGTGEQYF.

The chain has TRBV11-2 and TRBJ1-2; weak D call: TRBD1 (6 bases). V was trimmed by 1 base and J by 3 bases, leaving 12 bases between them. Germline V gene lookup returns CDR1 SGHAT and CDR2 FQNNGV. The CDR3 length is 15 residues. The CDR3 spells CASSLAPQGYYGYTF. The CDR3 region has the DNA TGTGCCAGCAGCTTAGCCCCCCAGGGGTACTATGGCTACACCTTC. The variable domain in full, completed from reference TRBV11-2 and TRBJ1-2, reads EAGVAQSPRYKIIEKRQSVAFWCNPISGHATLYWYQQILGQGPKLLIQFQNNGVVDDSQLPKDRFSAERLKGVDSTLKIQPAKLEDSAVYLCASSLAPQGYYGYTFGSGTRLTVV.

The J gene is TRBJ1-6, the V gene TRBV27; D might be TRBD1 (6 bases). This CDR3 comprises 16 residues. The V end lost 7 bases, the J end lost 1 base, and 14 bases lay between the germline ends. Germline V lookup: CDR1 MNHEY, CDR2 SMNVEV (reference sequence). The CDR3 reads CASKGLGASYNSPLHF. In nucleotides, the CDR3 is TGTGCCAGCAAAGGGCTGGGGGCGTCCTATAATTCACCCCTCCACTTT.

The genes are TRBV28 and TRBJ2-7; 9 bases agree with TRBD1. Germline CDR1 MDHEN, CDR2 SYDVKM. The length of the CDR3 is 15 residues. After removal of 5 bases from V and 3 bases from J, the junction contained 8 bases not matched to a gene. In DNA form, the CDR3 reads TGTGCCAGCAGTCAACCGGGACAGGGCTTCTACGAGCAGTACTTC. Its translation is CASSQPGQGFYEQYF.

The chain uses TRBV28 and TRBJ2-2; TRBD2 might be the D (5 bases). Trimming took off 7 bases at V and 3 bases at J, with 15 bases between the two ends. Looked up from germline, CDR1 is MDHEN and CDR2 is SYDVKM. This CDR3 spans 15 amino acids. The CDR3 nucleotides read TGTGCCAGCATGAGTCGGACTTACGACACCGGGGAGCTGTTTTTT. Its translation: CASMSRTYDTGELFF.

V is TRBV30 and J is TRBJ1-3; D not resolved. This CDR3 is 12 amino acids long. Trimming pared 1 base from V and 2 bases from J, leaving 3 bases between. CDR1 is GTSNPN and CDR2 is SVGIG in the germline V gene (reference sequence). CDR3 coding DNA: TGTGCCTGGAGTGCTACTGGAAACACCATATATTTT. It encodes CAWSATGNTIYF.

Concerning this clone itself: The same CDR3 also results from other DNA sequences found in this sample. The J gene is TRBJ1-2, the V gene TRBV19, with D perhaps TRBD1 (5 bases). Looked up from germline, CDR1 is LNHDA and CDR2 is SQIVND (reference sequence). Trimming stripped 0 bases from V and 6 bases from J, with 8 bases between. The CDR3 has 13 amino acids. CDR3 amino acids: CASSIDRGDGYTF. CDR3 nucleotide sequence: TGTGCCAGTAGTATAGATCGGGGGGATGGCTACACCTTC.

J is TRBJ1-1 and V is TRBV6-5; 8 nucleotides line up with TRBD1. After removal of 1 base from V and 6 bases from J, the junction contained 10 bases not matched to a gene. This CDR3 is built from 16 residues. Per germline, CDR1 MNHEY and CDR2 SVGAGI. This CDR3 is CASSYYGGQGKPEAFF. The DNA for the CDR3 is TGTGCCAGCAGTTACTACGGAGGACAGGGAAAACCTGAAGCTTTCTTT.

This sequence joins TRBV28 and TRBJ2-7; D remains unclear. Per the germline V gene, CDR1 is MDHEN and CDR2 is SYDVKM. CDR3 length equals 12 residues. Trimming stripped 5 bases from V and 1 base from J, with 6 bases between. This CDR3 reads CASSSYSYEQYF. The DNA for the CDR3 is TGTGCCAGCAGTAGCTATTCCTACGAGCAGTACTTC. The whole variable domain, remainder taken from reference TRBV28 and TRBJ2-7, is DVKVTQSSRYLVKRTGEKVFLECVQDMDHENMFWYRQDPGLGLRLIYFSYDVKMKEKGDIPEGYSVSREKKERFSLILESASTNQTSMYLCASSSYSYEQYFGPGTRLTVT.

The chain carries TRBV7-2 and TRBJ2-5; 8 bases align to TRBD1. Unmatched junction bases numbered 7, after V lost 5 bases and J lost 5 bases. This CDR3 has 14 amino acids. CDR1 and CDR2 (germline): SGHTA, FQGNSA. CDR3 bases: TGTGCCAGCAGCGCCCAGGGGGCACAGGAGACCCAGTACTTC. Translated, it gives CASSAQGAQETQYF.

The chain carries TRBV10-3 and TRBJ2-5; D may be TRBD2 (7 bases). The V gene's germline CDR1 is ENHRY and CDR2 SYGVKD. This CDR3 contains 16 residues. V was cut by 3 bases and J by 5 bases, with 19 bases left in between. As DNA, the CDR3 is TGTGCCATCAGTGATATTGTTCAGGGGAGGGGGGAGACCCAGTACTTC. Protein product: CAISDIVQGRGETQYF.

This chain uses TRBV14 with TRBJ2-2, with TRBD2 identical over 9 bases. V lost 4 bases and J lost 6; bases outside the gene matches: 0. From germline, CDR1 is SGHDN and CDR2 FVKESK. This CDR3 spans 13 amino acids. This chain's CDR3 is CASSRGGAGELFF. The CDR3 bases are TGTGCCAGCAGCCGCGGGGGGGCCGGGGAGCTGTTTTTT. The entire variable domain, with the rest obtained from reference TRBV14 and TRBJ2-2, is as follows: EAGVTQFPSHSVIEKGQTVTLRCDPISGHDNLYWYRRVMGKEIKFLLHFVKESKQDESGMPNNRFLAERTGGTYSTLKVQPAELEDSGVYFCASSRGGAGELFFGEGSRLTVL.

This clone has a handful of counts. The chain recombines TRBV19 with TRBJ2-2; D is unclear. This CDR3 region has 14 residues. Germline V lookup: CDR1 LNHDA, CDR2 SQIVND (reference sequence). V was cut by 5 bases and J by 7 bases, with 14 bases left in between. CDR3 sequence (DNA): TGTGCCAGTAGTCCGATTTTTGGAGACGGGGAGCTGTTTTTT. It yields the protein CASSPIFGDGELFF.

This clone turned up a few times. Other DNA variants within this sample encode the same CDR3. The V call is TRBV6-5, the J call TRBJ1-1; 8 nucleotides match TRBD1. Looked up from germline, CDR1 is MNHEY and CDR2 is SVGAGI. This CDR3 contains 12 residues. V dropped 6 bases and J dropped 5; count of bases not matched to a gene: 2. Here the CDR3 DNA reads TGTGCCAGCAGCCGGACAGGGACTGAAGCTTTCTTT. Protein: CASSRTGTEAFF.

The V and J genes are TRBV12-2 and TRBJ1-5; TRBD1, the D gene given by the table, was not confirmed from the DNA. TRBV12-2 is a documented pseudogene. The CDR3 runs to 17 residues. In nucleotides, the CDR3 is TGTGCAAGTCGCTCCGTAGACAGATTACTTAGCAATCAGCCCCAGCATTTT. Translation gives CASRSVDRLLSNQPQHF.

CDR3: CSARTGDTQYF. DNA for the CDR3: TGCAGTGCTAGAACCGGGGATACGCAGTATTTT. The rearrangement uses TRBV20-1 and TRBJ2-3; D not certain. With 2 bases removed from V and 6 bases from J, the gap between germline ends came to 6 bases. CDR3 length: 11 amino acids. The germline gives CDR1 DFQATT, CDR2 SNEGSKA (reference sequence).

The sample holds a few counts of this clone. This rearrangement joins TRBV29-1 to TRBJ2-5; D may be TRBD1 (6 bases). V dropped 0 bases and J dropped 4 bases, with 12 bases sitting between them. Germline V CDR1 and CDR2: SQVTM, ANQGSEA. The length of the CDR3 is 14 residues. Here the CDR3 DNA reads TGCAGCGTTGAAGACCCAGGGACACCAGAGACCCAGTACTTC. This encodes CSVEDPGTPETQYF.

The chain is built from TRBV5-1 and TRBJ2-1, with 10 bases that match TRBD2. V shed 0 bases and J 9 bases; nucleotides not matched to a gene: 6. From germline, CDR1 is SGHRS and CDR2 YFSETQ. This CDR3 spans 15 amino acids. The CDR3 region is CASSLGTSGVGEQFF. CDR3 sequence (DNA): TGCGCCAGCAGCTTGGGGACTAGCGGTGTGGGTGAGCAGTTCTTC.